The text below deals with one TCR beta chain. What it binds is unknown. The investigators reverse transcribed all of the isolated RNA, so they sequenced expressed TCRB transcripts. Some clones are missing from TCRdb's copy, which holds only in-frame ones; the method was immunoSEQ multiplex PCR. Among approximately 600,000 clones listed, about an eighth were seen once. The sample comes from a study of beta chain features in type 1 diabetes. Looking at the study overall: Examined across all samples were just under 110,000,000 sorted cells.

Researchers reported sorting CD4+ naive, central memory, regulatory and stem cell-like memory cells via CD45RO/CCR7/CD25/CD127/CD95/CD27. Germline V gene sequence: CDR1 SGHTA, CDR2 FQGNSA. Trimming took off 5 bases at V and 2 bases at J, with 13 bases between the two ends. The CDR3 length is 15 residues. Study outcomes and limitations: The naive, central memory and Treg TCRB repertoires looked more alike in patients than they did in healthy donors. Type 1 diabetes patients had moderately but significantly shorter TCRB CDR3s in all four CD4+ subsets.

The chain uses TRBV7-2 and TRBJ2-1; D is uncertain. This receptor was identified in a man aged 25-40 years with type 1 diabetes. Sequenced sample: naive CD4+ T cells from blood. Here the CDR3 reads CASSPKVQTYNEQFF. CDR3 DNA: TGTGCCAGCAGCCCTAAGGTACAGACCTACAATGAGCAGTTCTTC. The entire variable domain, with the rest obtained from reference TRBV7-2 and TRBJ2-1, is as follows: GAGVSQSPSNKVTEKGKDVELRCDPISGHTALYWYRQSLGQGLEFLIYFQGNSAPDKSGLPSDRFSAERTGGSVSTLTIQRTQQEDSAVYLCASSPKVQTYNEQFFGPGTRLTVL.